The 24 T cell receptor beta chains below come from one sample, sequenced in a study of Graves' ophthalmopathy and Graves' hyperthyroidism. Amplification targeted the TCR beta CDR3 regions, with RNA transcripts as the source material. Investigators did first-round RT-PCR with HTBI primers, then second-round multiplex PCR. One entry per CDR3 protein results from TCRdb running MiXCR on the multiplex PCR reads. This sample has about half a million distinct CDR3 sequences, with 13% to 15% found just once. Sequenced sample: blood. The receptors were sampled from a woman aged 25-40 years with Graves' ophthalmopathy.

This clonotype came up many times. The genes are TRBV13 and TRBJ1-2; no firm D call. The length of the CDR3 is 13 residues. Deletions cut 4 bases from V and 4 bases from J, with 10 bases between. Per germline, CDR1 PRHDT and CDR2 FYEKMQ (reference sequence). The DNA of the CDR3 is TGTGCCAGCAGCTCCCCCAAGCGCTATGGCTACACCTTC. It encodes CASSSPKRYGYTF.

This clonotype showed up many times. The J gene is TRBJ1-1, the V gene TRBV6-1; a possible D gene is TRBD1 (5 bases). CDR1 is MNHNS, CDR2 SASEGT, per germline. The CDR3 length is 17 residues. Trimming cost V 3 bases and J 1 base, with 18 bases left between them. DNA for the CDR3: TGTGCCAGCAGTGAGTTGGGAGGGACGGTCGGGAACACTGAAGCTTTCTTT. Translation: CASSELGGTVGNTEAFF.

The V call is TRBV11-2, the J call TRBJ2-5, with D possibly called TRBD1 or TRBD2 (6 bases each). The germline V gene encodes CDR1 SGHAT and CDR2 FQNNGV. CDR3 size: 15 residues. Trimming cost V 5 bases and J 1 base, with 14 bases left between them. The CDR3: CASSLRRGPQETQYF. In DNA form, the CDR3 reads TGTGCCAGCAGCCTTCGACGGGGGCCCCAAGAGACCCAGTACTTC. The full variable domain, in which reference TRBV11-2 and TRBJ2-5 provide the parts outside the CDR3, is EAGVAQSPRYKIIEKRQSVAFWCNPISGHATLYWYQQILGQGPKLLIQFQNNGVVDDSQLPKDRFSAERLKGVDSTLKIQPAKLEDSAVYLCASSLRRGPQETQYFGPGTRLLVL.

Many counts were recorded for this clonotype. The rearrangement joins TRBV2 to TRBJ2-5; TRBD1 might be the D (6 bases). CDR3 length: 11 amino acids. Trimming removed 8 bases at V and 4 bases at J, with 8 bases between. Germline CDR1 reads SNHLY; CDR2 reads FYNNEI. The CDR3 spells CASEGGETQYF. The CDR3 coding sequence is TGTGCCAGCGAAGGGGGAGAGACCCAGTACTTC.

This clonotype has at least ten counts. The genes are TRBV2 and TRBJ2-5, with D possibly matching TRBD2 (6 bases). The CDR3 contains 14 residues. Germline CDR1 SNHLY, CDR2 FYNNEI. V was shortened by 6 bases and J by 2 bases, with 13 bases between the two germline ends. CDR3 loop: CASREGVGQETQYF. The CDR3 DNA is TGTGCCAGCAGGGAGGGAGTAGGTCAAGAGACCCAGTACTTC.

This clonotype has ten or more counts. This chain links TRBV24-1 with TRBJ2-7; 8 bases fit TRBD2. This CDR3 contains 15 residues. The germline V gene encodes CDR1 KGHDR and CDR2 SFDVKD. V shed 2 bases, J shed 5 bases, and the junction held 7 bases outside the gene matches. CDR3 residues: CATSDSPAGVHEQYF. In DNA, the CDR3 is TGTGCCACCAGTGATTCGCCAGCGGGAGTCCACGAGCAGTACTTC.

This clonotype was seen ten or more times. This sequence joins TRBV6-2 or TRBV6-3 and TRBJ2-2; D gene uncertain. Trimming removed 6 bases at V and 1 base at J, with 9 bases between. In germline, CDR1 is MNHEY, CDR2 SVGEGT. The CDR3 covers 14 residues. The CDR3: CASRDAGNTGELFF. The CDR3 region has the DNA TGTGCCAGCAGGGATGCAGGGAACACCGGGGAGCTGTTTTTT.

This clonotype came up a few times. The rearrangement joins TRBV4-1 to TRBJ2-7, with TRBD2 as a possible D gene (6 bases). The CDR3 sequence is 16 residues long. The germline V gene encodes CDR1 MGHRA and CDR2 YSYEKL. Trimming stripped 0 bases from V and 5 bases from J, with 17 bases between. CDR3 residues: CASSQDYIGRRDEQYF. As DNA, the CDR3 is TGCGCCAGCAGCCAAGATTATATCGGGAGAAGGGACGAGCAGTACTTC.

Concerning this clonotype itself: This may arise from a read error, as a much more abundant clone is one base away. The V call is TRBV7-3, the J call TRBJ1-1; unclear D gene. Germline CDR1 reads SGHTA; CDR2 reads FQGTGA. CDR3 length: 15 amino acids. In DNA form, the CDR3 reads TGTGCCAGCAGCTTACGTCCAGGAGTAAGCACTGAAGCTTGCTTT. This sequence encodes CASSLRPGVSTEACF.

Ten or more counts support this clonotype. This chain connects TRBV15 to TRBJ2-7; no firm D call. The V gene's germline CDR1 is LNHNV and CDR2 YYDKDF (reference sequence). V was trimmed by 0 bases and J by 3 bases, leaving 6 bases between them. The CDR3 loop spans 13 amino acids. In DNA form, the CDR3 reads TGTGCCACCAGCAGAGATGAAGTCTACGAGCAGTACTTC. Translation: CATSRDEVYEQYF.

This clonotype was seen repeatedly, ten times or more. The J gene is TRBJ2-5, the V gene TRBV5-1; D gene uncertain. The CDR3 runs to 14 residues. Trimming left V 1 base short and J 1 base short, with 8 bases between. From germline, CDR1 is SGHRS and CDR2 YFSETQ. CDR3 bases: TGCGCCAGCAGCTTGTTCGGTACCCAAGAGACCCAGTACTTC. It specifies CASSLFGTQETQYF.

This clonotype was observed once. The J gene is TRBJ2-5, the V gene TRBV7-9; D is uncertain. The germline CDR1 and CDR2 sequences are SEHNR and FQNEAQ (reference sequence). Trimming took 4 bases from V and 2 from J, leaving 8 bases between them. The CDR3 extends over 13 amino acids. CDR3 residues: CASSYTSQETQYF. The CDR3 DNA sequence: TGTGCCAGCAGCTATACAAGTCAAGAGACCCAGTACTTC.

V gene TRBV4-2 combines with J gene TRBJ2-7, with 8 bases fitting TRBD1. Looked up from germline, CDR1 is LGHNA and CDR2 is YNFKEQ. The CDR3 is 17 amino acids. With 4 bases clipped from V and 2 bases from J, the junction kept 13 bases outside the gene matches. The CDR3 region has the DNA TGTGCCAGCAGCCCCGACCGCTGGACAGGGACCCCCTACGAGCAGTACGTC. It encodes CASSPDRWTGTPYEQYV.

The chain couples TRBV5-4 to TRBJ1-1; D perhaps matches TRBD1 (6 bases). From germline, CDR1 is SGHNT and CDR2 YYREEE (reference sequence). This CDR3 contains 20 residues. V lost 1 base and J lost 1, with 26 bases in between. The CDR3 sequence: CASSLISWAAAGGPNTEAFF. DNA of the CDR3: TGTGCCAGCAGCTTGATATCCTGGGCAGCAGCGGGGGGGCCGAACACTGAAGCTTTCTTT.

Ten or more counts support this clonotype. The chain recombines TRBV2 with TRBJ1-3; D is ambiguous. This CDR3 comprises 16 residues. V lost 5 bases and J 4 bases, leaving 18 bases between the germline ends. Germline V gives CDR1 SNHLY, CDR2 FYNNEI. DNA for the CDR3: TGTGCCAGCAGTACCGACAATTGGACCAGCGGAAACACCATATATTTT. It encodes CASSTDNWTSGNTIYF.

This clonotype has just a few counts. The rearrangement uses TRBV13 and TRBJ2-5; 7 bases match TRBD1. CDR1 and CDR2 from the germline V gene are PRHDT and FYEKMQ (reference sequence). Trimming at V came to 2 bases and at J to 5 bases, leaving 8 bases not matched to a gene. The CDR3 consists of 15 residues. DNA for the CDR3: TGTGCCAGCAGCTTAAACGTAGGACAGGACGAGACCCAGTACTTC. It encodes CASSLNVGQDETQYF.

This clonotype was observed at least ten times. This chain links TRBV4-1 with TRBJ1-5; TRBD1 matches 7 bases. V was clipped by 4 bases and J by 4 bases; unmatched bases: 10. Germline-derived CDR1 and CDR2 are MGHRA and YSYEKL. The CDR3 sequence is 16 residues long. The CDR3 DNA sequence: TGCGCCAGCAGCCCAAGCAGACAGGGCGGGAATCAGCCCCAGCATTTT. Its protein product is CASSPSRQGGNQPQHF.

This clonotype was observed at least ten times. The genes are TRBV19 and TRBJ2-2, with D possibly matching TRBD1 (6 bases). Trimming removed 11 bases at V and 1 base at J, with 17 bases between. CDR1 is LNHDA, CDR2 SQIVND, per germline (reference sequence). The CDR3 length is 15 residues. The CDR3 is CAGTSPGQNTGELFF. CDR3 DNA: TGTGCCGGTACCTCCCCGGGACAGAACACCGGGGAGCTGTTTTTT.

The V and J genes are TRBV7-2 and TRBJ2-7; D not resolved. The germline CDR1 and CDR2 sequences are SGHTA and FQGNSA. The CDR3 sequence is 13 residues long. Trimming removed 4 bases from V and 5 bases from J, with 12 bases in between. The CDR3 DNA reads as TGTGCCAGCAGCTCCGCCGTTTACCACGAGCAGTACTTC. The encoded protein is CASSSAVYHEQYF.

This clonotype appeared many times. The CDR3 loop reads CASRPGAGASGNTIYF. DNA of the CDR3: TGTGCCAGCAGGCCGGGGGCAGGAGCCTCTGGAAACACCATATATTTT. The chain recombines TRBV9 with TRBJ1-3; possibly TRBD1 for D (6 bases). In germline, CDR1 is SGDLS, CDR2 YYNGEE. This CDR3 has 16 amino acids. V dropped 5 bases and J dropped 0 bases, with 15 bases sitting between them.

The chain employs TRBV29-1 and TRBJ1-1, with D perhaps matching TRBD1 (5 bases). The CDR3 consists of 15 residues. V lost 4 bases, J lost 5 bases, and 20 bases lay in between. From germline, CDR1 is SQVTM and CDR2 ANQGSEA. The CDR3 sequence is CSVVDNPRGGTEAFF. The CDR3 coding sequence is TGCAGCGTTGTGGACAACCCCCGGGGAGGGACTGAAGCTTTCTTT.

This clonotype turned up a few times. The CDR3 sequence: CASSRTAGTGGIGYGYTF. CDR3 DNA sequence: TGTGCCAGCAGCCGGACGGCCGGGACAGGGGGCATCGGCTATGGCTACACCTTC. The V and J genes are TRBV13 and TRBJ1-2; 12 positions agree with TRBD1. Trimming took 5 bases from V and 4 from J; bases not matched to a gene: 14. This CDR3 contains 18 residues. Germline CDR1 PRHDT, CDR2 FYEKMQ (reference sequence).

CDR3 sequence: CSAKIRDRGYEQYF. CDR3 DNA sequence: TGCAGTGCGAAAATCCGGGACAGGGGCTACGAGCAGTACTTC. The chain recombines TRBV20-1 with TRBJ2-7, with 10 bases matching TRBD1. CDR1 and CDR2 (germline): DFQATT, SNEGSKA (reference sequence). The junction had 8 bases not matched to a gene; V was cut back by 6 bases and J by 3 bases. The CDR3 contains 14 residues.

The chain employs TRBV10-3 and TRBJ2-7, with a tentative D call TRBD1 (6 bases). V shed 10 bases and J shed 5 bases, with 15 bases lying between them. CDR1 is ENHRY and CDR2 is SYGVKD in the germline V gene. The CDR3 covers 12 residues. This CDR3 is CARTQGSHEQYF. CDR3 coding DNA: TGTGCCAGAACACAGGGTAGCCACGAGCAGTACTTC.